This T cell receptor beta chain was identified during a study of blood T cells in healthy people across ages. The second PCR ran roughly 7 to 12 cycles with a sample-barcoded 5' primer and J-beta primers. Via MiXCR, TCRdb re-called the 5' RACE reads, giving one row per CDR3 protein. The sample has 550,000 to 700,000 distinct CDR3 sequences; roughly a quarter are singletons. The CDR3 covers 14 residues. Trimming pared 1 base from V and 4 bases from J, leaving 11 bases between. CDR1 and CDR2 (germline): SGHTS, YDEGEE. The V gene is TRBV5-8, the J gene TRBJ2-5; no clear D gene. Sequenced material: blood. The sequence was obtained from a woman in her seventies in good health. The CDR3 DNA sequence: TGTGCCAGCAGCTTGAGTCCAGGCCGAGAGACCCAGTACTTC. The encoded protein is CASSLSPGRETQYF.